The 8 T cell receptor beta chains reported below all come from one sample, sequenced in a study of blood T cell repertoires in COVID-19. Method: immunoSEQ multiplex PCR; TCRdb's copy keeps in-frame clones and lacks some. The top ten clones hold roughly 3.7% of a sample with some 120,000 clones, roughly nine tenths of them seen once. The sequenced material came from peripheral blood. All receptors derive from a man in his forties or fifties with active COVID-19.

The chain links TRBV20-1 to TRBJ2-2, with D perhaps TRBD1 (5 bases). Trimming pared 3 bases from V and 2 bases from J, leaving 10 bases between. This CDR3 comprises 14 residues. Looked up from germline, CDR1 is DFQATT and CDR2 is SNEGSKA (reference sequence). This CDR3 is CSASRRDNTGELFF. CDR3 sequence (DNA): TGCAGTGCTAGTCGCAGGGATAACACCGGGGAGCTGTTTTTT.

This chain uses TRBV5-1 with TRBJ2-1; D remains unclear. Germline V CDR1 and CDR2: SGHRS, YFSETQ. V lost 2 bases to trimming and J lost 5 bases, with 8 bases between them. The CDR3 has 13 residues. The DNA for the CDR3 is TGCGCCAGCAGCTTTACTTCGAACAATGAGCAGTTCTTC. This translates into CASSFTSNNEQFF.

This clone was seen a handful of times. The chain recombines TRBV24-1 with TRBJ1-5; 7 bases line up with TRBD1. Trimming removed 3 bases from V and 8 bases from J; junction bases left unmatched: 6. CDR3 length: 14 amino acids. Per germline, CDR1 KGHDR and CDR2 SFDVKD. The CDR3 DNA is TGTGCCACCAGTGATCATAGGGGGCGGGAGCCCCAGCATTTT. Residues: CATSDHRGREPQHF.

This clone has just one count. V and J are TRBV6-5 and TRBJ2-2, with 10 positions matching TRBD2. The germline V gene has CDR1 MNHEY and CDR2 SVGAGI. V shed 6 bases, J shed 9 bases, and the junction held 7 bases outside the gene matches. The CDR3 sequence is 14 residues long. CDR3 coding DNA: TGTGCCAGCAGCCTCAGCGGGAGGGTTCGGGAGCTGTTTTTT. Translated: CASSLSGRVRELFF.

The chain is built from TRBV2 and TRBJ1-2; a weak D match, TRBD1 (6 bases). V was clipped by 8 bases and J by 4 bases, with 14 bases between them. From germline, CDR1 is SNHLY and CDR2 FYNNEI. The CDR3 runs to 13 residues. The DNA of the CDR3 is TGTGCCAGCGCAGGAGGGGGGGTCTATGGCTACACCTTC. It encodes CASAGGGVYGYTF.

This clone is classed as medium-sized. The rearrangement joins TRBV6-6 to TRBJ1-2, with TRBD1 matching 7 bases. The CDR3 has 13 residues. V dropped 5 bases and J dropped 4; count of bases not matched to a gene: 4. Germline CDR1 is MNHNY and CDR2 is SVGAGI (reference sequence). This CDR3 is CASSKGTVYGYTF. For the CDR3, the DNA is TGTGCCAGCAGTAAAGGGACAGTCTATGGCTACACCTTC.

The V and J genes are TRBV6-5 and TRBJ2-1; TRBD2 agrees at 11 bases. The CDR3 runs 15 residues. J lost 3 bases, V lost 6 bases, and 4 bases had no gene match. Germline lookup yields CDR1 MNHEY and CDR2 SVGAGI. This chain's CDR3 is CASRKGLADYNEQFF. The DNA of the CDR3 is TGTGCCAGCAGGAAGGGACTAGCGGACTACAATGAGCAGTTCTTC.

The chain uses TRBV11-2 and TRBJ2-1; 9 bases agree with TRBD2. In germline, CDR1 is SGHAT, CDR2 FQNNGV. This CDR3 has 17 residues. With V trimmed by 0 bases and J by 9 bases, 12 bases remained unmatched. In DNA, the CDR3 is TGTGCCAGCAGCTTAGACGGTGGCGGGAGGGGAACTGTTGAGCAGTTCTTC. As protein: CASSLDGGGRGTVEQFF.